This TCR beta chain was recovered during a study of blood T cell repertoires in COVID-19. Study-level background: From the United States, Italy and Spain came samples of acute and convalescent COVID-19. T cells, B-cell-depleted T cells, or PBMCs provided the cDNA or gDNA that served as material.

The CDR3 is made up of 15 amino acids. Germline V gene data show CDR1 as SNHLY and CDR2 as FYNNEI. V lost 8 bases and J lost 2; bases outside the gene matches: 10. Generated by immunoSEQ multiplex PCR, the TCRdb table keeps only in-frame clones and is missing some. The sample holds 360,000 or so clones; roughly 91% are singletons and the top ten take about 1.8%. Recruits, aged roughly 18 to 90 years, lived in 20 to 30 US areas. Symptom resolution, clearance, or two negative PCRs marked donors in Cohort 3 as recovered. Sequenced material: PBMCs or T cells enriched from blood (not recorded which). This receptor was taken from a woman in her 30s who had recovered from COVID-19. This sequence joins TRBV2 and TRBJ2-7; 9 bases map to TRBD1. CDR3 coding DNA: TGTGCCAGCTCTACTACAGGGGGCGCCCCCTACGAGCAGTACTTC. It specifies CASSTTGGAPYEQYF.